The 8 T cell receptor beta chains below were found in one sample sequenced in a study of cytomegalovirus exposure and HLA in healthy donors. 60 Vbeta and 13 Jbeta primers were used in PCR. Assay used: immunoSEQ multiplex PCR; TCRdb lists only in-frame clones, some missing. The sample includes roughly 200,000 clones, less than 90% of them seen just once. Sample: PBMCs. Every receptor here comes from a man aged 50 to 60 in good health and CMV-seronegative.

The CDR3 DNA reads TGTGCCAGCAGCGAAACAGGGGAAGGCTACACCTTC. It codes for CASSETGEGYTF. The chain carries TRBV28 and TRBJ1-2, with 7 bases that match TRBD1. The CDR3 has 12 residues. The germline CDR1 and CDR2 sequences are MDHEN and SYDVKM. V lost 6 bases and J lost 8; bases outside the gene matches: 6.

V gene TRBV10-2 combines with J gene TRBJ1-5; D is unclear. V was trimmed by 3 bases and J by 1 base, leaving 4 bases between them. The CDR3 length is 13 residues. Germline V gene sequence: CDR1 WSHSY, CDR2 SAAADI. The CDR3 DNA reads as TGCGCCAGCAGTGACCAGAGCAATCAGCCCCAGCATTTT. This gives the protein CASSDQSNQPQHF.

This chain connects TRBV4-3 to TRBJ1-1; 10 nucleotides align to TRBD1. V was clipped by 0 bases and J by 7 bases; unmatched bases: 8. The CDR3 has 16 amino acids. Germline V lookup: CDR1 LGHNA, CDR2 YSLEER. CDR3 amino acids: CASSQDRDRGGGEAFF. The DNA for the CDR3 is TGCGCCAGCAGCCAAGATCGGGACAGGGGAGGAGGTGAAGCTTTCTTT.

This chain joins TRBV4-3 and TRBJ2-1; TRBD2 might be the D (7 bases). Trimming removed 0 bases at V and 8 bases at J, with 17 bases between. Germline-derived CDR1 and CDR2 are LGHNA and YSLEER. The CDR3 is 16 amino acids. The CDR3 region is CASSQDLGRGIHEQFF. The CDR3 nucleotides are TGCGCCAGCAGCCAAGATTTGGGGAGGGGGATCCATGAGCAGTTCTTC.

This clone was counted a few times. The CDR3 coding sequence is TGCGCCAGCAGCATGACAGCGACCATGAACACTGAAGCTTTCTTT. This gives the protein CASSMTATMNTEAFF. The rearrangement uses TRBV5-1 and TRBJ1-1; a weak D match, TRBD1 (5 bases). V lost 4 bases and J lost 0, with 13 bases in between. CDR3 length: 15 residues. Germline V gives CDR1 SGHRS, CDR2 YFSETQ.

The chain couples TRBV6-5 to TRBJ2-5; D may be TRBD2 (6 bases). The CDR3 contains 13 residues. The germline gives CDR1 MNHEY, CDR2 SVGAGI. V was clipped by 5 bases and J by 0 bases, with 7 bases between them. CDR3 sequence: CASSGGYQETQYF. CDR3 coding DNA: TGTGCCAGCAGTGGAGGGTACCAAGAGACCCAGTACTTC.

The chain combines TRBV28 with TRBJ1-2; 7 bases fit TRBD1. Germline assignment: CDR1 MDHEN and CDR2 SYDVKM. CDR3 length: 16 amino acids. Trimming removed 5 bases from V and 0 bases from J; junction bases left unmatched: 9. CDR3 sequence: CASSRGGTEANYGYTF. CDR3 coding DNA: TGTGCCAGCAGTCGGGGGGGGACAGAAGCTAACTATGGCTACACCTTC.

This sequence joins TRBV5-1 and TRBJ2-1; D remains ambiguous. V was shortened by 0 bases and J by 5 bases, with 6 bases between the two germline ends. The CDR3 has 13 amino acids. Germline V gives CDR1 SGHRS, CDR2 YFSETQ. The CDR3 DNA reads as TGCGCCAGCAGCTTGGGGCTTCACAATGAGCAGTTCTTC. It is translated as CASSLGLHNEQFF.